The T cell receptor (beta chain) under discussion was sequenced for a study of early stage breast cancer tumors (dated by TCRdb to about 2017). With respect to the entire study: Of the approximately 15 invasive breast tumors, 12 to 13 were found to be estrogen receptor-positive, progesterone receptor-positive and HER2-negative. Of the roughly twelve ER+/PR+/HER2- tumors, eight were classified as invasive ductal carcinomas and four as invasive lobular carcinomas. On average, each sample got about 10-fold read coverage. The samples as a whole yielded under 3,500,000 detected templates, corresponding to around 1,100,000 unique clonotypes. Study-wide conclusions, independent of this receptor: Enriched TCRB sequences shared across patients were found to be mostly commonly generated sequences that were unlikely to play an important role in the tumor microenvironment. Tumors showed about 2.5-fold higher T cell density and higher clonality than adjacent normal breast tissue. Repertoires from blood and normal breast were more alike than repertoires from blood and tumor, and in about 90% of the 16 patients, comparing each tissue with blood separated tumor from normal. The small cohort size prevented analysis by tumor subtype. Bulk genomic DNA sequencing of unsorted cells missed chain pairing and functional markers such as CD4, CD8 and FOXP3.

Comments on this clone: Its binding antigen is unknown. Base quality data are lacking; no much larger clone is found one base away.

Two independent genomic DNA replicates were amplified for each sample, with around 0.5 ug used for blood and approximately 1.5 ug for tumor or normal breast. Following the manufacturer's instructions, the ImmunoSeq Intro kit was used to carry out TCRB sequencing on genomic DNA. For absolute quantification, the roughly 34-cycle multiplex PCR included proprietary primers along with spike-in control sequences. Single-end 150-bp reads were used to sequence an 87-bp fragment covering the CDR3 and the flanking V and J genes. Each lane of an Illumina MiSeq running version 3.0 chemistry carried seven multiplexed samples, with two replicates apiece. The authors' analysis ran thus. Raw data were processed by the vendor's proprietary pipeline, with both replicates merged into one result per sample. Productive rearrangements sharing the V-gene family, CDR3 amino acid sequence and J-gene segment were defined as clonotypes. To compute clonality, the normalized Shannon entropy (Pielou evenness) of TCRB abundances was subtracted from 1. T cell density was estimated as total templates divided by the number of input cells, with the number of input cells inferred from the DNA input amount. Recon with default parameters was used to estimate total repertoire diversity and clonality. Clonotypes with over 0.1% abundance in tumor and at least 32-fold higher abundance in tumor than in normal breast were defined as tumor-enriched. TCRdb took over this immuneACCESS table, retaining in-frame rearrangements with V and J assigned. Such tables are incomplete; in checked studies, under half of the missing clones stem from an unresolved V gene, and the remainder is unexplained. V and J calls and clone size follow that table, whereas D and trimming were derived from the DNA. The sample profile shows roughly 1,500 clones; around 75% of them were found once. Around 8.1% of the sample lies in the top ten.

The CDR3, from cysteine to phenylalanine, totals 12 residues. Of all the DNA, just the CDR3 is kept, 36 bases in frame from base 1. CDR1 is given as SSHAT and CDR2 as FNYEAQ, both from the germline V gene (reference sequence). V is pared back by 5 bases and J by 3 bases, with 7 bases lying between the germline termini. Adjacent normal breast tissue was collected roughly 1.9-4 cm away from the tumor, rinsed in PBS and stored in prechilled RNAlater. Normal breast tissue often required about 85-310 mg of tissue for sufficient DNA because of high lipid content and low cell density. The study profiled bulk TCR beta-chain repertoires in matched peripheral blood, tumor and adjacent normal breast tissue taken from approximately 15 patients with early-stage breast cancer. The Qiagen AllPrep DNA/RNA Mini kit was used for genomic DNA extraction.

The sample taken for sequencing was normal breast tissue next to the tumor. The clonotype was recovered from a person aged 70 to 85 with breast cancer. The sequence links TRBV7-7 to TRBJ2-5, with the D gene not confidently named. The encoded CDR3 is CASSAGKETQYF. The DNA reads TGTGCCAGCAGCGCAGGAAAAGAGACCCAGTACTTC.